This T cell receptor (beta chain) was sequenced during a study of blood T cell repertoires in COVID-19. In the study overall: The origin of the acute and convalescent COVID-19 samples was the United States, Italy and Spain. T cells, B-cell-depleted T cells, or PBMCs provided the cDNA or gDNA that served as material.

Those enrolled in Seattle joined during active infection and were followed longitudinally afterward. Original data processing: Amplified reference gene primers provided the basis for estimating nucleated cell counts. Repertoires were generated with immunoSEQ multiplex PCR, while TCRdb's copy carries only in-frame clones and drops some. That table furnishes V, J and clone size, whereas the DNA furnished D and trimming. The sample lists 250,000 to 350,000 clones, more than 80% seen once, with around 6.8% in the top ten. This clonotype was obtained from a woman in her thirties with COVID-19, enrolled during active disease. The sample consisted of peripheral blood.

CDR3 bases: TGTGCCAGCAGTTGGGGTAGCGGGTTTCAAGAGACCCAGTACTTC. Translated, it gives CASSWGSGFQETQYF. The V gene is TRBV6-2 or TRBV6-3, the J gene TRBJ2-5, with 7 bases that match TRBD2. With V trimmed by 4 bases and J by 2 bases, 7 bases remained unmatched. The CDR3 loop spans 15 amino acids. From germline, CDR1 is MNHEY and CDR2 SVGEGT.